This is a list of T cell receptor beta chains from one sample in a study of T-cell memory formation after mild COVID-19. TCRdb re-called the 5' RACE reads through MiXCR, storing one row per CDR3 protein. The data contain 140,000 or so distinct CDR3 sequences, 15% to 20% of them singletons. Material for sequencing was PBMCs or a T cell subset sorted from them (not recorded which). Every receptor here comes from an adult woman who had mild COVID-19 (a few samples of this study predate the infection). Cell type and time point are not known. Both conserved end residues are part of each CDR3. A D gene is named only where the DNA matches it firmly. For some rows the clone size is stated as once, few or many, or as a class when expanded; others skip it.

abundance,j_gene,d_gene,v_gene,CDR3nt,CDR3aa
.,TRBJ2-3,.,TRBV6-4,TGTGCCAGCAGTGAATCCCAGGCAGATACGCAGTATTTT,CASSESQADTQYF
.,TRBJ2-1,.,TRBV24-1,TGTGCCACCAGTGATTTACTAGCCAGCTCCTACAATGAGCAGCTCTTC,CATSDLLASSYNEQLF
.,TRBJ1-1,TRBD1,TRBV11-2,TGTGCCAGCAGCCCCGACAGGGGCGCCTCGTTCATGAACACTGAAGCTTTCTTT,CASSPDRGASFMNTEAFF
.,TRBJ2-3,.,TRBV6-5,TGTGCCAGCCAGCCCAGCGGAGGAGATACGCAGTATTTT,CASQPSGGDTQYF
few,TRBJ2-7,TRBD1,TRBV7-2,TGTGCCAGCAGCTTAGCGCCAGGGGGCTCCGAGCAGTACTTC,CASSLAPGGSEQYF
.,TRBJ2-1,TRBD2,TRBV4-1,TGCGCCAGCAGCCAAGAGAGAAGGCGGGAGGTCCGGGGCGAGCAGTTCTTC,CASSQERRREVRGEQFF
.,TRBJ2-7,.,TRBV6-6,TGTGCCAGCGCAAGAGTCTACGAGCAGTACTTC,CASARVYEQYF
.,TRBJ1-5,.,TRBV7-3,TGTGCCAGCAGCTTAAACCGACAAGGGTCTAATCAGCCCCAGCATTTT,CASSLNRQGSNQPQHF
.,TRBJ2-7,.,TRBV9,TGTGCCAGCAGCGTAGTGCGGCAGGGCGGGGAGCAGTACTTC,CASSVVRQGGEQYF
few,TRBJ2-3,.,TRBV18,TGTGCCAGCTCACTGGGACGAACGCGAGATACGCAGTATTTT,CASSLGRTRDTQYF
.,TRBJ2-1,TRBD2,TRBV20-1,TGCAGTGCTAGAATGGTCCTAGCGGGGGGGCTTAACAATGAGCAGTTCTTC,CSARMVLAGGLNNEQFF
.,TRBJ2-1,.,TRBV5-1,TGCGCCAGCAGTTCGGCCTCCGGGGGCTCCTACAATGAGCAGTTCTTC,CASSSASGGSYNEQFF
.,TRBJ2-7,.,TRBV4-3,TGCGCCAGCAGCCAAGGGTTACCACCTCCAGGGTGGTCCTACGAGCAGTACTTC,CASSQGLPPPGWSYEQYF
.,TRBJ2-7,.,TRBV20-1,TGCAGGGCTACTCGGGGAGGATTGGACGTCTACGAGCAGTACTTC,CRATRGGLDVYEQYF
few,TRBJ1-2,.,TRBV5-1,TGCGCCAGCAGCTTGGACGCGGGTTATGGCTACACCTTC,CASSLDAGYGYTF
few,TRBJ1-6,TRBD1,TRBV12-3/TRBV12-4,TGTGCCAGCAGTAGAACAGGGGGCAATTCACCCCTCCACTTT,CASSRTGGNSPLHF
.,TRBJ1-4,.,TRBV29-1,TGCAGCGTTTCCCTAGAAGACCGGGGTGAAAAACTGTTTTTT,CSVSLEDRGEKLFF
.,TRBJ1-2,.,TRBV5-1,TGCGCCAGCAGCTCCTCATCCCCAGGGAACTATGGCTACACCTTC,CASSSSSPGNYGYTF
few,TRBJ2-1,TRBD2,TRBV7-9,TGTGCCAGCAGCTTAATTGCGGGAGAGAACAATGAGCAGTTCTTC,CASSLIAGENNEQFF
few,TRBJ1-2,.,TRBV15,TGTGCCACCAGCGGGGACCGCCACTATGGCTACACCTTC,CATSGDRHYGYTF
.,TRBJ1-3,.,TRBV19,TGTGCCACCACCGTCGGACGGGTGGCTGGAAACACCATATATTTT,CATTVGRVAGNTIYF
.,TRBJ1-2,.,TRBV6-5,TGTGCCAGCAGTCCAACCGGGGGCTATGGCTACACCTTC,CASSPTGGYGYTF
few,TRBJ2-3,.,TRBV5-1,TGCGCCAGCAGCCTCGGCCAAGATACGCAGTATTTT,CASSLGQDTQYF
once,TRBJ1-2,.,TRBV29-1,TGCAGCGTTGGCCAGGGACCTAACTATGGCTACACCTTC,CSVGQGPNYGYTF
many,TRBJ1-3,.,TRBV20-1,TGCAGTGCTAGAGAAGGGACGAACTCTGGAAACACCATATATTTT,CSAREGTNSGNTIYF
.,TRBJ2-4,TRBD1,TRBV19,TGTGCCAGTAGTAAGACAGGGCGCAACATTCAGTACTTC,CASSKTGRNIQYF
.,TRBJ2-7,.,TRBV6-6,TGTGCCAGCAGTTACTCGTTCCAGGACGGGAGGCAGTACTTC,CASSYSFQDGRQYF
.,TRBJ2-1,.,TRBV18,TGTGCCAGCTCACCACCCAGGTCGTCCTACAATGAGCAGTTCTTC,CASSPPRSSYNEQFF
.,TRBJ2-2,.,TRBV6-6,TGTGCCAGCAGTCACACGGGGAAGAACACCGGGGAGCTGTTTTTT,CASSHTGKNTGELFF
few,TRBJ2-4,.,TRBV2,TGTGCCAGCAGTCTATTAGGGGGGGCCAAAAACATTCAGTACTTC,CASSLLGGAKNIQYF
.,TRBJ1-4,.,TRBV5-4,TGTGCCAGCAGCTCGACCTCCGGGCCTCTGGAAAAACTGTTTTTT,CASSSTSGPLEKLFF
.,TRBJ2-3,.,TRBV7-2,TGTGCCAGCAGATCGGACCGACCAGATACGCAGTATTTT,CASRSDRPDTQYF
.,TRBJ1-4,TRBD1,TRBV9,TGTGCCAGCAGCGCAACGGGACAGGTGTATGAAAAACTGTTTTTT,CASSATGQVYEKLFF
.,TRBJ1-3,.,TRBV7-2,TGTGCCAGCAGCCGCGACAGCAGCTCTGGAAACACCATATATTTT,CASSRDSSSGNTIYF
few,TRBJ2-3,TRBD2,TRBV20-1,TGCAGTGCTCCCACTCCGGGACTAGCGGGGACAGATACGCAGTATTTT,CSAPTPGLAGTDTQYF
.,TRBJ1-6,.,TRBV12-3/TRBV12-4,TGTGCCAGCAGGGTTGGGTTTAGCAGCTCCTATAATTCACCCCTCCACTTT,CASRVGFSSSYNSPLHF
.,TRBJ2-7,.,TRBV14,TGTGCCAGCAGCCCCTATTTGGGGGCAGCCGTGTACGAGCAGTACTTC,CASSPYLGAAVYEQYF
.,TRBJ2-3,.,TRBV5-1,TGCGCCAGCAGAAACGCGGGAAGTGGGGATACGCAGTATTTT,CASRNAGSGDTQYF
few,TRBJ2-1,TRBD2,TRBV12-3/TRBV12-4,TGTGCCAGCAGTTCTCTAGCGGGGGGTCAGTTCTTC,CASSSLAGGQFF
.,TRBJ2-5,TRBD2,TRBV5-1,TGCGCCAGCACCGAACTAGCGGGCGGGAGAGAGACCCAGTACTTC,CASTELAGGRETQYF
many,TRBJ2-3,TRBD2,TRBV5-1,TGCGCCAGCAGCTCTGGGACTAGCGGGCCTAGCACAGATACGCAGTATTTT,CASSSGTSGPSTDTQYF
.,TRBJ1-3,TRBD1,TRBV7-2,TGTGCCAGCAGCCGGGACAGCCGAAACACCATATATTTT,CASSRDSRNTIYF
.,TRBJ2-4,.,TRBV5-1,TGCGCCAGCGGTGAAGATACAGCCAAAAACATTCAGTACTTC,CASGEDTAKNIQYF
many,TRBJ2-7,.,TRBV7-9,TGTGCCAGCAGCCGACTGGGGACAAACTACGAGCAGTACTTC,CASSRLGTNYEQYF
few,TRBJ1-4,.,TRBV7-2,TGTGCCAGCAGCCGTGAGGTCGAAAAACTGTTTTTT,CASSREVEKLFF
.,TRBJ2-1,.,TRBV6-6,TGTGCCACCTCTAGAAACAATGAGCAGTTCTTC,CATSRNNEQFF
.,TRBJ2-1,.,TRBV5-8,TGTGCCAGCAGCTTGCGTACTAGCAGGGGGGCCTTCTCCTACAATGAGCAGTTCTTC,CASSLRTSRGAFSYNEQFF
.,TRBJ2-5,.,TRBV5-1,TGCGCCAGCAGCTTGTGGGCGGCAGCCGGAGAGACCCAGTACTTC,CASSLWAAAGETQYF
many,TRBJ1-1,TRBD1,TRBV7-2,TGTGCCAGCAGCCCCCAACAGGGGGCCTTTACTGAAGCTTTCTTT,CASSPQQGAFTEAFF
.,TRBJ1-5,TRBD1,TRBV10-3,TGTGCCATCAGTGCCGGGACAGGGGTAAATCAGCCCCAGCATTTT,CAISAGTGVNQPQHF
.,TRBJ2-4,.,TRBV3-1,TGTGCCAGCAGCCAAGATCCCCTCTCGATTCAGTACTTC,CASSQDPLSIQYF
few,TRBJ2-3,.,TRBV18,TGTGCCAGCTCACCATCCTCAAGAGCCACCCGCACAGATACGCAGTATTTT,CASSPSSRATRTDTQYF
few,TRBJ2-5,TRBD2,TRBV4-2,TGTGCCAGCAGCCAAGTAATGGGTGGGGGGGTACAAGAGACCCAGTACTTC,CASSQVMGGGVQETQYF